The text below deals with one T cell receptor beta chain. What it binds is not known. Germline CDR1 and CDR2: MNHNY and SVGAGI (reference sequence). With 2 bases removed from V and 4 bases from J, the gap between germline ends came to 8 bases. This CDR3 comprises 13 residues. In each case, RNA was isolated and then reverse transcribed into cDNA as the sequencing template. TCRdb's table, derived via immunoSEQ multiplex PCR, lists solely in-frame clones and lacks some. The top ten hold 10% of the sample, which has about 180,000 clones, roughly half seen once. This record belongs to a study of CD8+ T cells in alopecia areata. Study as a whole: In an open-label trial, patients got 5 to 10 mg tofacitinib twice daily. Study outcomes and limitations: Scalp and blood retained many expanded lesional clones during tofacitinib. Tofacitinib significantly decreased scalp clonality and expanded CD8+ clones among top 100.

Treatment denoted: oral pan-JAK inhibitor, 5-10 mg twice daily. Patients with alopecia areata provided lesional scalp punch biopsies as well as peripheral blood. This receptor was obtained from a human donor with alopecia areata. The input for sequencing was CD8+ T cells sorted from blood, taken at approximately week 52, from a patient treated with tofacitinib. V usage is TRBV6-6 and J usage is TRBJ1-2, with no clear D. The CDR3 DNA sequence: TGTGCCAGCAGTTACAAGGACGCCTATGGCTACACCTTC. Residues: CASSYKDAYGYTF.